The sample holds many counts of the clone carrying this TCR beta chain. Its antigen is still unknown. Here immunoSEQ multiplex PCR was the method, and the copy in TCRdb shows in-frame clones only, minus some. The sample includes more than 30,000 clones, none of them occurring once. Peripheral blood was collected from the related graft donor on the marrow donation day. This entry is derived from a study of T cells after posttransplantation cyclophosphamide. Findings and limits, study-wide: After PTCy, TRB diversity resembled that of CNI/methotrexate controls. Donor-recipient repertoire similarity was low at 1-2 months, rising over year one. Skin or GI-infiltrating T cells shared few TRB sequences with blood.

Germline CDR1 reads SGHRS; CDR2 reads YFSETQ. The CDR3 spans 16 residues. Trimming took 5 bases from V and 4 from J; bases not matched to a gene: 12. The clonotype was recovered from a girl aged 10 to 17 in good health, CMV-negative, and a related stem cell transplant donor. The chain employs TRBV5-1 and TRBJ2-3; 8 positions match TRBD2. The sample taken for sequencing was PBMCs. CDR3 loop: CASSIPGGGIADTQYF. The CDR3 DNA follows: TGCGCCAGCAGTATCCCCGGGGGGGGAATCGCAGATACGCAGTATTTT. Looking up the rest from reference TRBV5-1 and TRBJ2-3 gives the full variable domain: KAGVTQTPRYLIKTRGQQVTLSCSPISGHRSVSWYQQTPGQGLQFLFEYFSETQRNKGNFPGRFSGRQFSNSRSEMNVSTLELGDSALYLCASSIPGGGIADTQYFGPGTRLTVL.